This passage covers 21 T cell receptor beta chains from one sample sequenced in a study of T cells in narcolepsy. The method was immunoSEQ multiplex PCR; TCRdb's version includes in-frame clones alone and lacks a portion of them. The sample includes fewer than 40,000 clones, roughly 80% of them seen just once. Specimen: CD45RA- memory CD4+ T cells from PBMCs. The receptors shown here come from a human donor with narcolepsy.

This chain uses TRBV10-3 with TRBJ2-7, with 7 nucleotides matching TRBD2. This CDR3 spans 19 amino acids. Per germline, CDR1 ENHRY and CDR2 SYGVKD. With V trimmed by 4 bases and J by 0 bases, 18 bases remained unmatched. CDR3 coding DNA: TGTGCCATCAGTGCCCCCACGAGGGAGGGGAAAGTAGGCTCCTACGAGCAGTACTTC. It yields the protein CAISAPTREGKVGSYEQYF.

The V gene is TRBV6-1, the J gene TRBJ2-1; D is unclear. V was trimmed by 1 base and J by 7 bases, leaving 11 bases between them. The CDR3 has 14 residues. In germline, CDR1 is MNHNS, CDR2 SASEGT. The CDR3 protein is CASSEGGFPNEQFF. In nucleotides, the CDR3 is TGTGCCAGCAGTGAAGGCGGATTCCCTAATGAGCAGTTCTTC.

The rearrangement joins TRBV7-9 to TRBJ2-7; the D is unclear. V lost 5 bases and J lost 10, with 21 bases in between. The CDR3 has 14 residues. Germline assignment: CDR1 SEHNR and CDR2 FQNEAQ (reference sequence). CDR3: CASSGHRSETSQYF. The CDR3 nucleotides are TGTGCCAGCAGCGGGCATAGATCTGAAACCAGCCAGTACTTC.

The V and J genes are TRBV19 and TRBJ2-1, with 7 nucleotides matching TRBD1. The V gene's germline CDR1 is LNHDA and CDR2 SQIVND (reference sequence). V lost 5 bases, J lost 6 bases, and 10 bases stayed unmatched. This CDR3 is 15 amino acids long. The CDR3 reads CASSVQGVVSNEQFF. The CDR3 DNA sequence: TGTGCCAGTAGTGTCCAGGGGGTCGTAAGCAATGAGCAGTTCTTC.

This clone was detected only once. V gene TRBV6-6 combines with J gene TRBJ1-2, with 9 nucleotides matching TRBD1. The CDR3 extends over 16 amino acids. Germline V gene sequence: CDR1 MNHNY, CDR2 SVGAGI (reference sequence). V dropped 0 bases and J dropped 8; count of bases not matched to a gene: 10. The CDR3 loop reads CASSYSSGTGTGGYTF. The CDR3 DNA reads TGTGCCAGCAGTTACTCTTCCGGGACAGGGACCGGCGGCTACACCTTC.

This sequence joins TRBV6-6 and TRBJ2-3; 8 bases line up with TRBD2. After removal of 0 bases from V and 3 bases from J, the junction contained 5 bases not matched to a gene. Germline values: CDR1 MNHNY, CDR2 SVGAGI (reference sequence). The CDR3 is 16 amino acids. Written as DNA, the CDR3 is TGTGCCAGCAGTTACTCCAAGACTAGCGTAACAGATACGCAGTATTTT. Protein: CASSYSKTSVTDTQYF.

J is TRBJ1-5 and V is TRBV30, with D uncertain. The CDR3 contains 13 residues. Germline CDR1 reads GTSNPN; CDR2 reads SVGIG (reference sequence). With 2 bases removed from V and 4 bases from J, the gap between germline ends came to 9 bases. This CDR3 is CAWSMDGNQPQHF. The CDR3 DNA reads TGTGCCTGGAGTATGGACGGGAATCAGCCCCAGCATTTT.

The chain carries TRBV11-2 and TRBJ1-1; 8 bases are shared with TRBD1. The germline V gene has CDR1 SGHAT and CDR2 FQNNGV. The CDR3 loop spans 15 amino acids. The J segment lost 4 bases and the V segment lost 4 bases, leaving 8 bases of the junction unmatched. CDR3 protein: CASSSIQGAGTEAFF. In DNA, the CDR3 is TGTGCCAGCAGCTCAATTCAGGGGGCTGGCACTGAAGCTTTCTTT.

The chain is built from TRBV19 and TRBJ2-3, with D hard to call. Germline CDR1 LNHDA, CDR2 SQIVND (reference sequence). The CDR3 totals 14 residues. V was pared by 5 bases and J by 3 bases, with 12 bases between. CDR3 DNA: TGTGCCAGTAGTGGGCCAGTACGTACAGATACGCAGTATTTT. Its protein is CASSGPVRTDTQYF. Complete variable domain (other parts from reference TRBV19 and TRBJ2-3): DGGITQSPKYLFRKEGQNVTLSCEQNLNHDAMYWYRQDPGQGLRLIYYSQIVNDFQKGDIAEGYSVSREKKESFPLTVTSAQKNPTAFYLCASSGPVRTDTQYFGPGTRLTVL.

The rearrangement uses TRBV30 and TRBJ2-7; TRBD2 might be the D (6 bases). Germline assignment: CDR1 GTSNPN and CDR2 SVGIG (reference sequence). Trimming shortened V by 5 bases and J by 0 bases, and 14 bases separated the two germline ends. The CDR3 is 14 residues long. CDR3 residues: CAWAGTPSSYEQYF. CDR3 in DNA: TGTGCCTGGGCCGGGACTCCAAGCTCCTACGAGCAGTACTTC.

This sequence joins TRBV9 and TRBJ2-3; 11 bases map to TRBD2. V dropped 3 bases and J dropped 4; count of bases not matched to a gene: 7. Looked up from germline, CDR1 is SGDLS and CDR2 is YYNGEE. The CDR3 covers 16 residues. This CDR3 reads CASSAPPGLAADTQYF. The CDR3 region has the DNA TGTGCCAGCAGCGCCCCCCCGGGACTAGCGGCAGATACGCAGTATTTT. Complete variable domain (other parts from reference TRBV9 and TRBJ2-3): DSGVTQTPKHLITATGQRVTLRCSPRSGDLSVYWYQQSLDQGLQFLIQYYNGEERAKGNILERFSAQQFPDLHSELNLSSLELGDSALYFCASSAPPGLAADTQYFGPGTRLTVL.

The CDR3 sequence: CASSRTAQTTGYTF. The CDR3 DNA reads TGTGCCAGCAGCCGGACAGCCCAAACAACGGGCTACACCTTC. The V and J genes are TRBV9 and TRBJ1-2, with a weak D call TRBD1 (6 bases). The CDR3 spans 14 residues. Trimming pared 4 bases from V and 8 bases from J, leaving 18 bases between. The germline V gene encodes CDR1 SGDLS and CDR2 YYNGEE.

This clone has a single count. The chain uses TRBV30 and TRBJ1-1; D is perhaps TRBD1 (5 bases). V gave up 3 bases and J gave up 0 bases, with 11 bases separating them. In germline, CDR1 is GTSNPN, CDR2 SVGIG (reference sequence). The CDR3 spans 14 residues. CDR3 coding DNA: TGTGCCTGGAGCCTAGGGACGGTGAACACTGAAGCTTTCTTT. Translated, it gives CAWSLGTVNTEAFF.

The chain carries TRBV27 and TRBJ2-7; D perhaps matches TRBD1 (6 bases). This CDR3 has 15 amino acids. CDR1 is MNHEY, CDR2 SMNVEV, per germline (reference sequence). V lost 6 bases and J 5 bases, leaving 20 bases between the germline ends. The DNA for the CDR3 is TGTGCCAGCAGCAAATTGCGCCAGGGGACGCACGAGCAGTACTTC. It is translated as CASSKLRQGTHEQYF.

The sample holds a few counts of this clone. The chain is built from TRBV5-1 and TRBJ1-1, with D possibly TRBD1 on 6 matching bases. The V and J ends lost 1 base and 5 bases respectively, with 12 bases between them. CDR1 is SGHRS, CDR2 YFSETQ, per germline. The CDR3 length is 14 residues. The CDR3, as DNA: TGCGCCAGCAGCTTGTACCAGGGGAGGACTGAAGCTTTCTTT. It yields the protein CASSLYQGRTEAFF. Together with reference TRBV5-1 and TRBJ1-1, the CDR3 gives the full variable domain: KAGVTQTPRYLIKTRGQQVTLSCSPISGHRSVSWYQQTPGQGLQFLFEYFSETQRNKGNFPGRFSGRQFSNSRSEMNVSTLELGDSALYLCASSLYQGRTEAFFGQGTRLTVV.

This clone turned up a few times. The chain employs TRBV4-2 and TRBJ2-7; TRBD2 aligns across 7 bases. CDR3 length: 17 amino acids. The V segment lost 1 base and the J segment 0 bases; nucleotides outside the gene matches: 9. Germline V gene data show CDR1 as LGHNA and CDR2 as YNFKEQ. Here the CDR3 reads CASSQVPAGDNSYEQYF. The CDR3 DNA sequence: TGTGCCAGCAGCCAAGTTCCCGCGGGAGACAACTCCTACGAGCAGTACTTC.

The chain recombines TRBV5-1 with TRBJ2-1, with D hard to call. This CDR3 is built from 11 residues. V lost 4 bases to trimming and J lost 10 bases, with 9 bases between them. Germline V gives CDR1 SGHRS, CDR2 YFSETQ. The CDR3 protein is CASSQTREQFF. CDR3 bases: TGCGCCAGCAGCCAGACCCGGGAGCAGTTCTTC.

The V gene is TRBV28, the J gene TRBJ1-1, with a weak D call TRBD1 (5 bases). This CDR3 has 13 residues. The V gene's germline CDR1 is MDHEN and CDR2 SYDVKM. The V end was cut by 2 bases, the J end by 3 bases, with 7 bases between. For the CDR3, the DNA is TGTGCCAGCAGTTTAGTACAGGACACTGAAGCTTTCTTT. Its protein is CASSLVQDTEAFF.

This clone has just a few counts. This chain uses TRBV2 with TRBJ2-7, with TRBD1 as a possible D gene (6 bases). CDR3 length: 15 residues. Germline V gene sequence: CDR1 SNHLY, CDR2 FYNNEI. Between the trimmed V and J ends, which lost 6 bases and 2 bases, there was a span of 17 bases. The CDR3 bases are TGTGCCAGCAGCGCCACGGGACACTTAGCCTACGAGCAGTACTTC. This codes for CASSATGHLAYEQYF.

The J gene is TRBJ2-1, the V gene TRBV9, with 10 bases fitting TRBD1. The V segment lost 2 bases and the J segment 7 bases; nucleotides outside the gene matches: 6. Germline loops: CDR1 SGDLS, CDR2 YYNGEE. There are 15 residues in the CDR3. Here the CDR3 DNA reads TGTGCCAGCAGCGTCGAAGGACAGGGGGGGAATGAGCAGTTCTTC. The encoded protein is CASSVEGQGGNEQFF.

This clone was counted only a few times. The sample carries other DNA sequences with the same CDR3. This chain uses TRBV19 with TRBJ1-2; 9 bases are shared with TRBD1. J gave up 6 bases and V 4 bases, and 3 bases lay outside the gene matches. The germline gives CDR1 LNHDA, CDR2 SQIVND (reference sequence). The CDR3 covers 13 residues. CDR3 DNA: TGTGCCAGTAGTAGAGGACAGGGGAATGGCTACACCTTC. Translated, it gives CASSRGQGNGYTF.